The T cell receptor (beta chain) described here comes from a study of cytomegalovirus exposure and HLA in healthy donors. Study details: The 110 or so validation repertoires, a later analysis reported, used the same platform as the approximately 700 first-cohort repertoires.

V gave up 2 bases and J gave up 6 bases; unmatched junction bases: 4. CDR3 length: 13 residues. Per the germline V gene, CDR1 is ENHRY and CDR2 is SYGVKD. The study, taken as a whole, reports: The authors listed 164 TCR beta chains as cytomegalovirus-associated.

With regard to this clone: Its antigen is still unknown.

The donors were part of the validation cohort of around 110 subjects. That cohort was separate from the first cohort, which comprised some 670 subjects. Measured with immunoSEQ multiplex PCR; TCRdb has only the in-frame clones, and not every one. The sample has about 330,000 clones; 75% to 90% are singletons. This clonotype was obtained from a woman under 30 in good health and CMV-seronegative. V gene TRBV10-3 combines with J gene TRBJ2-7, with 7 bases fitting TRBD2. Sequencing was carried out using PBMCs. The DNA for the CDR3 is TGTGCCATCAGTGAGACCGGCGGGGGCGAGCAGTACTTC. Translating gives CAISETGGGEQYF.